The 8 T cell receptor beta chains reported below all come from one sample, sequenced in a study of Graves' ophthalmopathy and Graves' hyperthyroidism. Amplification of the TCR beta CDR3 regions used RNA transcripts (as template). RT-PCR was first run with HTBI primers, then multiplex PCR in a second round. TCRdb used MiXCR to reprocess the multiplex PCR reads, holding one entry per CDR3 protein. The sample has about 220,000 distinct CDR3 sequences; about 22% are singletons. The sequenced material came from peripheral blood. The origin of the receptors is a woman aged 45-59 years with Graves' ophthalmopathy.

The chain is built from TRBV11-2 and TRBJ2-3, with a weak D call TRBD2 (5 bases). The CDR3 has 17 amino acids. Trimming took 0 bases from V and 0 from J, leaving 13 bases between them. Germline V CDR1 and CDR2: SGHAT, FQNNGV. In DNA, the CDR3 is TGTGCCAGCAGCTTAGATGGTGGAGCGGTCAGCACAGATACGCAGTATTTT. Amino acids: CASSLDGGAVSTDTQYF.

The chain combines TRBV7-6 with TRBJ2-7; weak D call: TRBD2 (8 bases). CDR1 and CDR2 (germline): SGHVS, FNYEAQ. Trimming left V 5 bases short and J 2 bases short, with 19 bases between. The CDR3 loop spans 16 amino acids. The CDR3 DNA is TGTGCCAGCAGCAAGACAGGGCTTAGCGGGACCTACGAGCAGTACTTC. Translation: CASSKTGLSGTYEQYF.

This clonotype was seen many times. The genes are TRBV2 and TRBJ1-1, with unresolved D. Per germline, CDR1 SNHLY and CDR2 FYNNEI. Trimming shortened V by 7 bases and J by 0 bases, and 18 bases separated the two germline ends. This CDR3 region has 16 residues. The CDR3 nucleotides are TGTGCCAGCAATTCCGGGTTTTCCTTCATGAACACTGAAGCTTTCTTT. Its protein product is CASNSGFSFMNTEAFF.

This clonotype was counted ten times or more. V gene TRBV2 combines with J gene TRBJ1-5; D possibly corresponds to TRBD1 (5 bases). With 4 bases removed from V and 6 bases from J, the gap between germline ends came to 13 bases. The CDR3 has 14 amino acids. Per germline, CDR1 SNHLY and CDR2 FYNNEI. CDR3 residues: CASSGAGGRQPQHF. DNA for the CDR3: TGTGCCAGCAGTGGGGCCGGGGGTCGTCAGCCCCAGCATTTT.

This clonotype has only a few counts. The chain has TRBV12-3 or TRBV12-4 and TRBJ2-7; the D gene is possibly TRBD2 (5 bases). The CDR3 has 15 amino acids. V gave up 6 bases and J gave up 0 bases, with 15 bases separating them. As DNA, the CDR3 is TGTGCCAGCAGCCCGGGATCACTCAACTCCTACGAGCAGTACTTC. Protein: CASSPGSLNSYEQYF.

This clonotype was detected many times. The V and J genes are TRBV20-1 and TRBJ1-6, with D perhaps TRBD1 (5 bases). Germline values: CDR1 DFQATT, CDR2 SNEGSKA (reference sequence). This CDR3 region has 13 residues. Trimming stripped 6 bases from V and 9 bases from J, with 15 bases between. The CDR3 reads CSAPVRVGSPLHF. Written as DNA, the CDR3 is TGCAGTGCCCCGGTCAGGGTGGGTTCACCCCTCCACTTT.

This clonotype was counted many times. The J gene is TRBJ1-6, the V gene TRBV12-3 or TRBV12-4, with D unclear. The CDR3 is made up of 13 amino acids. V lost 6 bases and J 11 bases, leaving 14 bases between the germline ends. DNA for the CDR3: TGTGCCAGCAGGGAGGGCTCGTTTGCACCCCTCCACTTT. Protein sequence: CASREGSFAPLHF.

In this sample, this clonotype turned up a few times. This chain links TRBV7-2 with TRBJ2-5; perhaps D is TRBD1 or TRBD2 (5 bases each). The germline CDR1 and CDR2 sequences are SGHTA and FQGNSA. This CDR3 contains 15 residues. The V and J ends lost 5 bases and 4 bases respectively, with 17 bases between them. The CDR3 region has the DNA TGTGCCAGCAGCCGAGGGCGAGGGGCCGGAGAGACCCAGTACTTC. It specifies CASSRGRGAGETQYF.